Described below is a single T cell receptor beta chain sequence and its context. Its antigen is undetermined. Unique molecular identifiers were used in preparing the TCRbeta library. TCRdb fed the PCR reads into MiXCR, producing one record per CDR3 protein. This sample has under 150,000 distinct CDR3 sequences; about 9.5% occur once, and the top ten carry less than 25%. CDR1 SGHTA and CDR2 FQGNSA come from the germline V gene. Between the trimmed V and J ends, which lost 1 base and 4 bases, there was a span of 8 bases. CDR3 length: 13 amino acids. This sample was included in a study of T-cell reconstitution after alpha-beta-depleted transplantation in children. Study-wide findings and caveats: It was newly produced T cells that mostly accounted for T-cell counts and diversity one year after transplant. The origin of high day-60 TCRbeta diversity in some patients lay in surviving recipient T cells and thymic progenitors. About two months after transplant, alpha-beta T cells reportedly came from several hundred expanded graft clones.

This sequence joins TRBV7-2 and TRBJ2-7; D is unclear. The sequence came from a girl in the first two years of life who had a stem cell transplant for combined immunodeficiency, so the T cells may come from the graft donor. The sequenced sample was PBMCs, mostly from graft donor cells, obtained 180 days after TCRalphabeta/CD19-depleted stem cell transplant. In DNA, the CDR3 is TGTGCCAGCAGCTTAGGTCCAATTTACGAGCAGTACTTC. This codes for CASSLGPIYEQYF.